This T cell receptor beta chain was sequenced during a study of T cells expressing NK-cell markers (dated by TCRdb to between 2020 and 2021). Study-level background: TCR beta-chain repertoires were profiled in sorted CD3+CD56+NKG2C+, CD3+CD56+NKG2C- and CD3+CD56-NKG2C+ T-cell subsets from fewer than 10 donors. Libraries were sequenced as 2 x 150 bp reads on Illumina HiSeq 2000/2500, MiSeq or NextSeq. Seven of the eight sequenced donors were HCMV-seropositive and one was HCMV-seronegative. The eight sequenced donors were randomly selected healthy volunteers, three men and five women. The full study reports these points: It remained unclear whether the expanded NKG2C-expressing T cell clones were specific for HCMV antigens. Those dominant clonotypes were again the most abundant among CD3+CD56-NKG2C+ cells in a few donors, at about 25-60.1%. For several donors, the dominant CD3+CD56+NKG2C+ clonotypes were among the top 10 CD8+ clonotypes and accounted for roughly 1.0-7.5% of CD8+ T cells.

TCRdb shows the sequencer as Illumina HiSeq 2000. 5'RACE template switching, by which a universal primer site and unique molecular identifiers were added, was used to make TCR beta cDNA libraries. cDNA synthesis was primed from the TCR beta constant segment, followed by two successive PCR amplification steps. The published analysis was carried out like this. MIGEC handled demultiplexing of the reads and grouping by UMI, while MiTCR was used to assemble and quantify clonotypes. Only TCR cDNA sequences supported by at least two reads were kept to exclude erroneous sequences. The tcR package was used for downstream repertoire analysis, with clonotypes matched between fractions based on CDR3 nucleotide sequence plus V segment. VDJmatch was used to annotate antigen specificity against VDJdb, with one amino acid substitution allowed in CDR3. TCRdb reprocessed the reads and lists each CDR3 protein sequence as a single entry, with no DNA. For this entry, the V and J calls and clone size follow TCRdb and not the study's own pipeline. The sample has over 150,000 distinct CDR3 sequences on record. Around 37% of the sample is held by the ten biggest clonotypes.

As for this clonotype: There is no known antigen for this receptor.

Counted from cysteine to phenylalanine, this CDR3 has 15 amino acids. No nucleotide data were recorded. CDR1 and CDR2 were assigned from the germline V gene as WSHSY and SAAADI. To determine HCMV serostatus, a commercial ELISA kit was used to detect HCMV-specific IgG in serum. Ficoll density gradient centrifugation was used to isolate peripheral blood mononuclear cells from blood. The chain was built from TRBV10-2 and TRBJ2-1; the D call from TCRdb, TRBD2, cannot be confirmed without DNA. Input material: blood T cells: a sorted CD56 or NKG2C T cell subset, CD4+ or CD8+ T cells, or bulk PBMC T cells (not recorded which). The receptor was derived from a woman between 50 and 59 years old in good health. Donor details come from another sample of the same person, matched by shared clones. For the CDR3, the sequence is CASRTQEDPGPEQFF.